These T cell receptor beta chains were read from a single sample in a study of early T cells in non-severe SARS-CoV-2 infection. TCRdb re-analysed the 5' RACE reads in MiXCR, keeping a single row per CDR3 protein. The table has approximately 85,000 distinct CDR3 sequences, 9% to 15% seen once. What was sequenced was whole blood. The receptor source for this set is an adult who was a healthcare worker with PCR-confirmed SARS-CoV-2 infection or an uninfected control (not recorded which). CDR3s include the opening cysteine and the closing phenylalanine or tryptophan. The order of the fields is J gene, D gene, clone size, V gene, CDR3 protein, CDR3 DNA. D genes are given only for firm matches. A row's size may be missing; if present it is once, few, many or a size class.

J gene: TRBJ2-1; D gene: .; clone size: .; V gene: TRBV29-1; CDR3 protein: CSVADDEQFF; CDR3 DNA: TGCAGCGTTGCCGACGATGAGCAGTTCTTC
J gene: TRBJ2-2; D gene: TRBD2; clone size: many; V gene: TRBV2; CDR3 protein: CASSEEGLAVFSGELFF; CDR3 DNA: TGTGCCAGCAGTGAGGAGGGACTAGCGGTATTTTCCGGGGAGCTGTTTTTT
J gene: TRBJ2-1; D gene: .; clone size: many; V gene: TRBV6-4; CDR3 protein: CASSDSAVSNEQFF; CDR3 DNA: TGTGCCAGCAGTGACTCGGCGGTGTCCAATGAGCAGTTCTTC
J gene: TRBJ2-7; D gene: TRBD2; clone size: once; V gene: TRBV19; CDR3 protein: CASSAGLFPYEQYF; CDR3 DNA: TGTGCCAGTTCAGCGGGACTATTCCCTTACGAGCAGTACTTC
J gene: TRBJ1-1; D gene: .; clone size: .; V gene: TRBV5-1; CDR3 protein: CASSPDTGLEAFF; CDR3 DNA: TGCGCCAGCAGCCCGGACACAGGGCTTGAAGCTTTCTTT
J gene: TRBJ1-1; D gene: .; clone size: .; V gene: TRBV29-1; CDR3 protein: CSAADNEAFF; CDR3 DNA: TGCAGCGCGGCAGACAATGAAGCTTTCTTT
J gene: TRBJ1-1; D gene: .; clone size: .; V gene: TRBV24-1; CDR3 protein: CATSVRTGRNTEAFF; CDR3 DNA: TGTGCCACCAGTGTTAGGACCGGGAGAAACACTGAAGCTTTCTTT
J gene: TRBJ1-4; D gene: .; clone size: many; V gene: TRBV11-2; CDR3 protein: CASSLYTTNEKLFF; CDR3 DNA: TGTGCCAGCAGCTTATATACAACTAATGAAAAACTGTTTTTT
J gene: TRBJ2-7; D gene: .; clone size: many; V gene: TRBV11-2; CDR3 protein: CASSLAPSWGGGHEQYF; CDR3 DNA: TGTGCCAGCAGCTTAGCCCCCTCTTGGGGAGGGGGACACGAGCAGTACTTC
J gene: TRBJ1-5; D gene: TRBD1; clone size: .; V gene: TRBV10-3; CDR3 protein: CAISDLTGPNQPQHF; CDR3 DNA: TGTGCCATCAGTGACTTGACAGGGCCCAATCAGCCCCAGCATTTT
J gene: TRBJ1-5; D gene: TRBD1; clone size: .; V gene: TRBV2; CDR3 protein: CASSVDRASNQPQHF; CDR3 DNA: TGTGCCAGCAGTGTAGACAGGGCCAGCAATCAGCCCCAGCATTTT
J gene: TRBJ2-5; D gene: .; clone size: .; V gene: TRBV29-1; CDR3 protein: CSVNSGNQETQYF; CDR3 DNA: TGCAGCGTCAATTCGGGGAACCAAGAGACCCAGTACTTC
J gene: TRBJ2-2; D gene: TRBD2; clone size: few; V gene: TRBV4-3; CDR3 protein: CASSQGTSGILTGELFF; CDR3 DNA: TGCGCCAGCAGCCAGGGGACTAGCGGGATCCTCACCGGGGAGCTGTTTTTT
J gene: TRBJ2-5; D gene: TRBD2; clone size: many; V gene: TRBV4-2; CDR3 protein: CASSQGTSGDKQETQYF; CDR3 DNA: TGTGCCAGCAGCCAAGGGACTAGCGGGGACAAACAAGAGACCCAGTACTTC
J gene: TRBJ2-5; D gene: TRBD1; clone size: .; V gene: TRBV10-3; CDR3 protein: CAISPFTGVGETQYF; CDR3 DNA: TGTGCCATCAGTCCTTTCACAGGGGTAGGAGAGACCCAGTACTTC
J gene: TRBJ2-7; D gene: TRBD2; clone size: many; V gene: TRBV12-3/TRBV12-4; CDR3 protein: CASSLGRAPVQYF; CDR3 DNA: TGTGCCAGCAGTTTGGGGAGGGCCCCTGTGCAGTACTTC
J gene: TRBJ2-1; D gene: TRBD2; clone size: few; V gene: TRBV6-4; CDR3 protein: CASSAGTSGYNEQFF; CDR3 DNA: TGTGCCAGCAGTGCCGGGACTAGCGGTTACAATGAGCAGTTCTTC
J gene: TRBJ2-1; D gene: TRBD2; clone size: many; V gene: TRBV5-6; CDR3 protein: CASSLLAGHNEQFF; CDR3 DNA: TGTGCCAGCAGCTTACTAGCGGGACACAATGAGCAGTTCTTC
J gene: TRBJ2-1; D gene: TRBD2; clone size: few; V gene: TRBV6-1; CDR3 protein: CASSRDYPNEQFF; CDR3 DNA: TGTGCCAGCTCCAGGGACTACCCCAATGAGCAGTTCTTC
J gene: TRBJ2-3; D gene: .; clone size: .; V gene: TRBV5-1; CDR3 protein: CASSNTPSLGDTQYF; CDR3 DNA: TGCGCCAGCAGCAATACTCCTTCCCTTGGAGATACGCAGTATTTT
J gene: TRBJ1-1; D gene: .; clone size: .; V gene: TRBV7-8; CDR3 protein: CASSLMPGESTEAFF; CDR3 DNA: TGTGCCAGCAGCTTAATGCCAGGGGAATCCACTGAAGCTTTCTTT